The present T cell receptor (beta chain) was sequenced within a study of siplizumab effects on memory and regulatory T cells. General observations from the study: Naive or memory phenotype assignment was not possible for roughly 75-97% of proliferating CD4+ or CD8+ clones. Proof of suppressive function in proliferating Tregs from siplizumab cultures was not established.

This clone was found once. Its specificity is not known. Trimming stripped 3 bases from V and 0 bases from J, with 21 bases between. Germline CDR1 reads MNHEY; CDR2 reads SMNVEV (reference sequence). This CDR3 is 20 amino acids long. Measured with immunoSEQ multiplex PCR; TCRdb has only the in-frame clones, and not every one. The profile shows some 96,000 clones, about 90% of them singletons. This TCR derives from a human donor in good health. Material: CD4+ T cells sorted from blood. The chain couples TRBV27 to TRBJ2-6; a weak D match, TRBD1 (7 bases). The CDR3 DNA reads TGTGCCAGCAGTTTCTCAGGGGGGAATGGAGTCAGCTCTGGGGCCAACGTCCTGACTTTC. Translated: CASSFSGGNGVSSGANVLTF.